The T cell receptor beta chain under discussion was sequenced for a study of vaccination and CD4 T cells after COVID-19. As for the study in general: A median of approximately 100 days (range 35 to 161) separated diagnosis from post-COVID sampling. Investigators stimulated cells with overlapping spike peptides drawn from SARS-CoV-2, HCoV-NL63, HCoV-OC43 and HCoV-229E.

Once obtained from cultured CD4+ T cells, the DNA was sequenced using the Oncomine TCR Beta short-read assay. TCRdb re-derived calls from the PCR reads in MiXCR, one entry per CDR3 protein. The sample holds about 21,000 distinct CDR3 sequences, less than 80% seen once. A remark on this clonotype: Its specificity is unknown.

General study results and limits: 304 of 307 vaccine-specific clones from convalescent patients were spike mono-reactive.

As for treatment: roughly 10-day PBMC culture with coronavirus spike peptide pools or control peptides (ViraFEST assay). Half of the medium was exchanged for fresh IL-2 medium, first on day 3 and then on day 7. V lost 1 base and J 8 bases, leaving 14 bases between the germline ends. This CDR3 region has 14 residues. CDR1 SEHNR and CDR2 FQNEAQ come from the germline V gene (reference sequence). The chain employs TRBV7-9 and TRBJ1-2; D is unclear. This receptor was taken from a human donor who received a COVID-19 vaccine. The material sequenced was CD4+ T cells from blood, cultured in vitro, taken before SARS-CoV-2 vaccination. CDR3 sequence: CASSLEEGRLGYTF. In DNA form, the CDR3 reads TGTGCCAGCAGCTTAGAGGAGGGCCGCCTCGGCTACACCTTC. The whole variable domain, remainder taken from reference TRBV7-9 and TRBJ1-2, is DTGVSQNPRHKITKRGQNVTFRCDPISEHNRLYWYRQTLGQGPEFLTYFQNEAQLEKSRLLSDRFSAERPKGSFSTLEIQRTEQGDSAMYLCASSLEEGRLGYTFGSGTRLTVV.